This T cell receptor (beta chain) derives from a study of T cells after yellow fever vaccination. Generation of TCR cDNA used 5'RACE template switching (which added a universal primer site and UMIs). A single record per CDR3 protein comes from TCRdb applying MiXCR to the 5' RACE reads. This table holds some 250,000 distinct CDR3 sequences, approximately 3.6% found once. This clonotype showed up many times. Its antigen is not known. Study-level results: Re-detected after boosting: most primary clones, 96% of CD4 and 88% of CD8.

This CDR3 is built from 14 residues. Germline trimming cut 4 bases from V and 4 bases from J; bases unmatched to any gene: 3. V gene TRBV12-3 or TRBV12-4 combines with J gene TRBJ2-2; TRBD1 aligns across 7 bases. The sequencing used PBMCs, collected 15 days after the yellow fever booster vaccination. The clonotype comes from a man aged 18 to 29 who received the YFV17D yellow fever vaccine. CDR3 sequence: CASSWTGGTGELFF. The DNA of the CDR3 is TGTGCCAGCAGTTGGACAGGCGGCACCGGGGAGCTGTTTTTT.